These 18 T cell receptor beta chains were all obtained from the same sample, sequenced in a study of shared clonotypes between healthy human individuals. Repertoires were generated with immunoSEQ multiplex PCR, while TCRdb's copy carries only in-frame clones and drops some. The sample has millions of clones; about 92% are singletons. Cells designated naive CD8 were CD45RO-negative and were positively selected for CCR7, with terminally differentiated effector memory CD45RA+ cells excluded. Sequenced input: naive CD8+ T cells from PBMCs. These receptors were taken from a young man in good health. Some clones in this sample may be carry-over from other donors' samples.

The rearrangement links TRBV5-1 to TRBJ2-5; 8 bases agree with TRBD2. V lost 2 bases, J lost 7 bases, and 13 bases stayed unmatched. The CDR3 totals 16 residues. CDR1 and CDR2 (germline): SGHRS, YFSETQ. DNA for the CDR3: TGCGCCAGCAGCTTACGACGGGAGGGCCGGTATGGGACCCAGTACTTC. Protein product: CASSLRREGRYGTQYF. Looking up the rest from reference TRBV5-1 and TRBJ2-5 gives the full variable domain: KAGVTQTPRYLIKTRGQQVTLSCSPISGHRSVSWYQQTPGQGLQFLFEYFSETQRNKGNFPGRFSGRQFSNSRSEMNVSTLELGDSALYLCASSLRREGRYGTQYFGPGTRLLVL.

In this sample, this clone turned up a few times. Distinct nucleotide sequences in the sample also encode this CDR3. The V gene is TRBV27, the J gene TRBJ2-7, with no clear D. Germline CDR1 is MNHEY and CDR2 is SMNVEV (reference sequence). CDR3 length: 13 amino acids. Between the trimmed V and J ends, which lost 5 bases and 0 bases, there was a span of 8 bases. The CDR3 here is CASSQGSSYEQYF. In DNA, the CDR3 is TGTGCCAGCAGTCAAGGGTCCTCCTACGAGCAGTACTTC.

V usage is TRBV7-2 and J usage is TRBJ2-1; 8 bases fit TRBD2. This CDR3 comprises 16 residues. Germline CDR1 reads SGHTA; CDR2 reads FQGNSA. The V gene end was trimmed by 8 bases and the J gene end by 7 bases; junction bases not matched to a gene: 16. The CDR3 protein is CASRYPTGRAGNEQFF. CDR3 nucleotide sequence: TGTGCCAGCCGGTACCCCACCGGGAGGGCCGGAAATGAGCAGTTCTTC.

Turning to this clone: Other nucleotide sequences from this sample produce the same CDR3. CDR3 amino acids: CASSLGTVNEQFF. The DNA for the CDR3 is TGTGCCAGCAGCCTAGGGACTGTCAATGAGCAGTTCTTC. The genes are TRBV5-6 and TRBJ2-1; a weak D match, TRBD2 (6 bases). The germline gives CDR1 SGHDT, CDR2 YYEEEE. The CDR3 contains 13 residues. Trimming removed 4 bases from V and 6 bases from J, with 11 bases in between.

J is TRBJ2-2 and V is TRBV4-2; D is possibly TRBD2 (6 bases). The CDR3 has 16 residues. V gave up 2 bases and J gave up 2 bases, with 12 bases separating them. CDR1 LGHNA and CDR2 YNFKEQ come from the germline V gene. The CDR3: CASSQWGLQNTGELFF. The DNA of the CDR3 is TGTGCCAGCAGCCAATGGGGACTCCAAAACACCGGGGAGCTGTTTTTT.

This chain uses TRBV7-6 with TRBJ2-7, with 9 bases matching TRBD1. V trimming: 5 bases; J trimming: 3 bases; junction bases outside the gene matches: 8. The germline gives CDR1 SGHVS, CDR2 FNYEAQ. The CDR3 consists of 15 residues. In DNA, the CDR3 is TGTGCCAGCAGCCGGGGAACAGGGGGCTTCTACGAGCAGTACTTC. The encoded protein is CASSRGTGGFYEQYF.

This rearrangement joins TRBV15 to TRBJ2-7; TRBD2 aligns across 10 bases. There are 16 residues in the CDR3. After removal of 2 bases from V and 3 bases from J, the junction contained 7 bases not matched to a gene. Germline assignment: CDR1 LNHNV and CDR2 YYDKDF (reference sequence). The CDR3, as DNA: TGTGCCACCAGCAGATCGTTAGCGGGAGGAGTCTACGAGCAGTACTTC. Its translation is CATSRSLAGGVYEQYF.

The count of this clone is one. Since a far larger clone is one base different, this is likely a read error. The CDR3, as DNA: TGTGCCAGCAGCCCGGACAGTACCTACGAGCAGTACTTC. Translated: CASSPDSTYEQYF. The chain couples TRBV7-2 to TRBJ2-7; D possibly corresponds to TRBD1 (6 bases). Germline V CDR1 and CDR2: SGHTA, FQGNSA. Trimming took 5 bases from V and 2 from J, leaving 10 bases between them. The CDR3 contains 13 residues.

The chain recombines TRBV7-3 with TRBJ2-7; 12 positions match TRBD2. The CDR3 runs 16 residues. Germline-derived CDR1 and CDR2 are SGHTA and FQGTGA. The V segment lost 3 bases and the J segment 3 bases; nucleotides outside the gene matches: 6. Here the CDR3 DNA reads TGTGCCAGCAGCTTTCTAAGACTAGCGGGGGTCTACGAGCAGTACTTC. Encoded protein: CASSFLRLAGVYEQYF. The full variable domain, its missing parts supplied by reference TRBV7-3 and TRBJ2-7, is GAGVSQTPSNKVTEKGKYVELRCDPISGHTALYWYRQSLGQGPEFLIYFQGTGAADDSGLPNDRFFAVRPEGSVSTLKIQRTERGDSAVYLCASSFLRLAGVYEQYFGPGTRLTVT.

This clone was counted once. The gene calls are TRBV4-1 and TRBJ2-1; 9 bases line up with TRBD2. CDR3 length equals 16 residues. The J segment lost 7 bases and the V segment lost 4 bases, leaving 11 bases of the junction unmatched. In germline, CDR1 is MGHRA, CDR2 YSYEKL. This chain's CDR3 is CASSRGPAGGLNEQFF. CDR3 in DNA: TGCGCCAGCAGCCGCGGCCCGGCGGGAGGGCTGAATGAGCAGTTCTTC.

The V and J genes are TRBV14 and TRBJ2-7, with D maybe TRBD1 (6 bases). CDR1 is SGHDN and CDR2 is FVKESK in the germline V gene. This CDR3 spans 16 amino acids. Trimming removed 2 bases at V and 9 bases at J, with 23 bases between. The CDR3 is CASSQLPGHVASGQYF. The CDR3 nucleotides read TGTGCCAGCAGCCAACTCCCGGGACATGTCGCTTCGGGGCAGTACTTC.

The chain is built from TRBV11-2 and TRBJ1-4; 7 nucleotides match TRBD1. The CDR3 loop spans 15 amino acids. V gave up 5 bases and J gave up 0 bases; unmatched junction bases: 3. Per the germline V gene, CDR1 is SGHAT and CDR2 is FQNNGV. The CDR3 sequence: CASSHGTATNEKLFF. The CDR3 bases are TGTGCCAGCAGCCATGGGACAGCAACTAATGAAAAACTGTTTTTT.

The chain recombines TRBV27 with TRBJ2-1; TRBD2 matches 13 bases. The CDR3 contains 14 residues. V shed 5 bases and J 8 bases; nucleotides not matched to a gene: 3. CDR1 and CDR2 from the germline V gene are MNHEY and SMNVEV (reference sequence). CDR3 in DNA: TGTGCCAGCAGTCGACTAGCGGGAGGACATGAGCAGTTCTTC. The encoded protein is CASSRLAGGHEQFF.

This rearrangement joins TRBV7-9 to TRBJ1-5; 7 nucleotides line up with TRBD1. This CDR3 spans 15 amino acids. Trimming cost V 5 bases and J 4 bases; bases outside gene matches: 8. Germline CDR1 SEHNR, CDR2 FQNEAQ (reference sequence). The CDR3 DNA reads as TGTGCCAGCAGCCCTTCGACAGGGTTGAATCAGCCCCAGCATTTT. Translated, it gives CASSPSTGLNQPQHF.

The chain employs TRBV6-6 and TRBJ2-1; D uncertain. Trimming took off 3 bases at V and 8 bases at J, with 5 bases between the two ends. The CDR3 spans 11 residues. The germline CDR1 and CDR2 sequences are MNHNY and SVGAGI (reference sequence). The CDR3 sequence: CASSYRDEQFF. The DNA for the CDR3 is TGTGCCAGCAGTTATAGGGATGAGCAGTTCTTC.

The V and J genes are TRBV7-8 and TRBJ1-2; maybe TRBD1 (5 bases). The germline CDR1 and CDR2 sequences are SGHVS and FQNEAQ. Trimming cost V 3 bases and J 4 bases, with 21 bases left between them. This CDR3 has 17 amino acids. CDR3 in amino acids: CASSLYLDTLGPYGYTF. The CDR3 DNA sequence: TGTGCCAGCAGCTTGTACCTGGACACCCTTGGGCCCTATGGCTACACCTTC.

The CDR3 DNA follows: TGCGCCAGCAGCGCCATAGCGGGAGGGCGGGATGAGCAGTTCTTC. This translates into CASSAIAGGRDEQFF. The V call is TRBV4-1, the J call TRBJ2-1; 11 positions agree with TRBD2. This CDR3 region has 15 residues. V lost 5 bases and J lost 8; bases outside the gene matches: 8. Germline lookup yields CDR1 MGHRA and CDR2 YSYEKL.

The V and J genes are TRBV21-1 and TRBJ1-3. TRBV21-1 has pseudogene status. The length of the CDR3 is 17 residues. CDR3 sequence: CASSHIGEVPTSNTIYF. The CDR3 nucleotides read TGTGCCAGCAGCCACATCGGGGAGGTCCCCACGTCTAACACCATATATTTT.